The 22 T cell receptor beta chains in this list originate from one sample, sequenced in a study of cytomegalovirus exposure and HLA in healthy donors. PCR employed 60 Vbeta and 13 Jbeta primers. TCRdb keeps only in-frame clones here, not all; method: immunoSEQ multiplex PCR. The data contain fewer than 200,000 clones, around 80% of them singletons. The sample comprised PBMCs. These receptors all come from a woman aged 40 to 50 in good health and CMV-seronegative.

This clone showed up just a few times. This chain joins TRBV7-9 and TRBJ1-5, with D unresolved. Trimming shortened V by 1 base and J by 7 bases, and 11 bases separated the two germline ends. The CDR3 totals 14 residues. CDR1 is SEHNR, CDR2 FQNEAQ, per germline (reference sequence). The CDR3 here is CASSLGGVGQPQHF. DNA for the CDR3: TGTGCCAGCAGCTTAGGCGGGGTTGGACAGCCCCAGCATTTT. The whole variable domain, remainder taken from reference TRBV7-9 and TRBJ1-5, is DTGVSQNPRHKITKRGQNVTFRCDPISEHNRLYWYRQTLGQGPEFLTYFQNEAQLEKSRLLSDRFSAERPKGSFSTLEIQRTEQGDSAMYLCASSLGGVGQPQHFGDGTRLSIL.

This clone was found once. CDR3 in DNA: TGTGCCAGCAGCTTAGCGGGGACAGGGGAGCCCCAGCATTTT. Its translation: CASSLAGTGEPQHF. The chain couples TRBV7-9 to TRBJ1-5, with 10 bases matching TRBD1. The CDR3 runs to 14 residues. In germline, CDR1 is SEHNR, CDR2 FQNEAQ (reference sequence). Unmatched junction bases numbered 1, after V lost 0 bases and J lost 8 bases.

The genes are TRBV6-5 and TRBJ2-5; D remains unclear. Germline CDR1 and CDR2: MNHEY and SVGAGI. The CDR3 contains 13 residues. The V and J ends lost 8 bases and 4 bases respectively, with 14 bases between them. CDR3 DNA sequence: TGTGCCAGCTGTGTTTCACTATCAGAGACCCAGTACTTC. As protein: CASCVSLSETQYF.

The chain links TRBV19 to TRBJ1-5, with D possibly being TRBD1 (6 bases). With 10 bases removed from V and 0 bases from J, the gap between germline ends came to 16 bases. There are 15 residues in the CDR3. CDR1 is LNHDA and CDR2 is SQIVND in the germline V gene (reference sequence). CDR3 protein: CATRDIPYSNQPQHF. For the CDR3, the DNA is TGTGCCACCAGGGACATCCCCTATAGCAATCAGCCCCAGCATTTT. The full variable domain, rest sourced from reference TRBV19 and TRBJ1-5, is DGGITQSPKYLFRKEGQNVTLSCEQNLNHDAMYWYRQDPGQGLRLIYYSQIVNDFQKGDIAEGYSVSREKKESFPLTVTSAQKNPTAFYLCATRDIPYSNQPQHFGDGTRLSIL.

The chain combines TRBV6-4 with TRBJ1-2; 8 nucleotides match TRBD1. CDR1 is MRHNA and CDR2 is SNTAGT in the germline V gene. The ends lost 3 bases at V and 7 bases at J; junction bases unmatched: 4. The CDR3 sequence is 13 residues long. Here the CDR3 reads CASSEPGGSGYTF. The CDR3 nucleotides are TGTGCCAGCAGTGAACCAGGGGGCAGTGGCTACACCTTC.

This clone has more than one count but fewer than ten. The chain links TRBV21-1 to TRBJ1-1; the DNA was not compared with TRBD1, the D call given in the table. TRBV21-1 is a recognized pseudogene. This CDR3 spans 14 amino acids. The CDR3 sequence: CASSMRQLKTEAFF. The CDR3 DNA is TGTGCCAGCAGCATGCGACAGTTAAAAACTGAAGCTTTCTTT.

The sample holds one count of this clone. The rearrangement joins TRBV10-3 to TRBJ1-2; 9 bases match TRBD1. The V and J ends lost 0 bases and 3 bases, in that order; junction bases with no gene match: 2. The CDR3 is 15 residues long. The germline V gene encodes CDR1 ENHRY and CDR2 SYGVKD. CDR3 DNA: TGTGCCATCAGTGAGTCGGGACAGGGATACTATGGCTACACCTTC. This sequence encodes CAISESGQGYYGYTF.

The chain carries TRBV30 and TRBJ1-1; TRBD1 might be the D (5 bases). Germline lookup yields CDR1 GTSNPN and CDR2 SVGIG (reference sequence). Between the trimmed V and J ends, which lost 2 bases and 1 base, there was a span of 5 bases. The CDR3 covers 12 residues. The DNA for the CDR3 is TGTGCCTGGAGTCAGGGGAACACTGAAGCTTTCTTT. Its protein is CAWSQGNTEAFF.

The chain employs TRBV29-1 and TRBJ1-2, with a tentative D call TRBD1 (5 bases). Between the trimmed V and J ends, which lost 7 bases and 8 bases, there was a span of 14 bases. Per germline, CDR1 SQVTM and CDR2 ANQGSEA. This CDR3 spans 11 amino acids. The CDR3 loop reads CSGRTGEGYTF. CDR3 DNA: TGCAGCGGCAGAACGGGGGAAGGCTACACCTTC.

This clone came up once. This chain uses TRBV27 with TRBJ1-5; 9 nucleotides align to TRBD1. The CDR3 has 15 residues. CDR1 is MNHEY and CDR2 is SMNVEV in the germline V gene (reference sequence). V shed 5 bases and J 4 bases; nucleotides not matched to a gene: 6. The CDR3 DNA is TGTGCCAGCAGTCGCTTTGGACAGGGGAATCAGCCCCAGCATTTT. Its protein product is CASSRFGQGNQPQHF.

The V call is TRBV6-1, the J call TRBJ2-2; 8 nucleotides agree with TRBD2. The CDR3 has 16 amino acids. Per the germline V gene, CDR1 is MNHNS and CDR2 is SASEGT. Trimming removed 4 bases from V and 1 base from J; junction bases left unmatched: 5. This chain's CDR3 is CASSALSGGNTGELFF. CDR3 sequence (DNA): TGTGCCAGCAGTGCTCTCAGCGGGGGGAACACCGGGGAGCTGTTTTTT.

The V and J genes are TRBV27 and TRBJ2-3; the D gene is possibly TRBD2 (6 bases). The CDR3 totals 14 residues. V lost 6 bases, J lost 3 bases, and 13 bases lay in between. Germline V CDR1 and CDR2: MNHEY, SMNVEV (reference sequence). The chain's CDR3 is CASRKTSGTDTQYF. CDR3 DNA: TGTGCCAGCAGAAAGACTAGTGGAACAGATACGCAGTATTTT.

The V gene is TRBV11-3, the J gene TRBJ2-7, with TRBD1 matching over 7 bases. The CDR3 length is 13 residues. The V and J ends lost 0 bases and 6 bases, in that order; junction bases with no gene match: 2. In germline, CDR1 is SGHNT, CDR2 YENEEA. CDR3 nucleotides: TGTGCCAGCAGCTTAGATACAGGGGTCGAGCAGTACTTC. Translation gives CASSLDTGVEQYF.

This chain links TRBV6-5 with TRBJ1-5; a possible D gene is TRBD1 (6 bases). CDR3 size: 14 residues. From germline, CDR1 is MNHEY and CDR2 SVGAGI. Trimming took 0 bases from V and 7 from J, leaving 10 bases between them. The CDR3 loop reads CASSYSKGGQPQHF. CDR3 coding DNA: TGTGCCAGCAGTTACTCAAAGGGGGGGCAGCCCCAGCATTTT.

Written as DNA, the CDR3 is TGTGCCAGCAGTATAGAAGATGAGCAGTTCTTC. Encoded protein: CASSIEDEQFF. The chain is built from TRBV6-6 and TRBJ2-1; D is unclear. The CDR3 is 11 amino acids. Per the germline V gene, CDR1 is MNHNY and CDR2 is SVGAGI (reference sequence). The ends were cut back, 5 bases at V and 8 bases at J, with 7 bases in the middle.

J is TRBJ1-1 and V is TRBV5-4; D is possibly TRBD1 (6 bases). Trimming took off 0 bases at V and 4 bases at J, with 10 bases between the two ends. The germline gives CDR1 SGHNT, CDR2 YYREEE (reference sequence). The CDR3 runs to 14 residues. For the CDR3, the DNA is TGTGCCAGCAGCTTGGCCGGGGGGGCCACTGAAGCTTTCTTT. Its protein is CASSLAGGATEAFF.

The chain couples TRBV30 to TRBJ1-6; no clear D. The length of the CDR3 is 15 residues. Germline V gene lookup returns CDR1 GTSNPN and CDR2 SVGIG (reference sequence). V shed 0 bases and J shed 4 bases, with 10 bases lying between them. The CDR3 spells CAWSVRRPYNSPLHF. DNA of the CDR3: TGTGCCTGGAGTGTACGGCGGCCTTATAATTCACCCCTCCACTTT. The complete variable domain, with remaining parts taken from reference TRBV30 and TRBJ1-6, reads SQTIHQWPATLVQPVGSPLSLECTVEGTSNPNLYWYRQAAGRGLQLLFYSVGIGQISSEVPQNLSASRPQDRQFILSSKKLLLSDSGFYLCAWSVRRPYNSPLHFGNGTRLTVT.

The chain couples TRBV19 to TRBJ2-1; 8 nucleotides line up with TRBD1. Germline V gives CDR1 LNHDA, CDR2 SQIVND (reference sequence). The CDR3 contains 13 residues. The J segment lost 5 bases and the V segment lost 10 bases, leaving 7 bases of the junction unmatched. CDR3 coding DNA: TGTGCCACCGGGACAGGAAACAACAATGAGCAGTTCTTC. This codes for CATGTGNNNEQFF.

The chain combines TRBV5-1 with TRBJ2-7; D perhaps matches TRBD1 (6 bases). Between the trimmed V and J ends, which lost 4 bases and 2 bases, there was a span of 13 bases. The CDR3 has 14 residues. Germline V lookup: CDR1 SGHRS, CDR2 YFSETQ. The CDR3 DNA sequence: TGCGCCAGCAGCACCTGGGGGCCGGCCTACGAGCAGTACTTC. Translated, it gives CASSTWGPAYEQYF.

The V gene is TRBV15, the J gene TRBJ2-1, with D perhaps TRBD2 (6 bases). The V gene's germline CDR1 is LNHNV and CDR2 YYDKDF (reference sequence). This CDR3 spans 19 amino acids. Trimming took 0 bases from V and 0 from J, leaving 18 bases between them. CDR3 protein: CATSRDPYSGERSYNEQFF. Here the CDR3 DNA reads TGTGCCACCAGCAGAGATCCCTACTCGGGGGAACGCTCCTACAATGAGCAGTTCTTC.

The J gene is TRBJ1-1, the V gene TRBV6-6, with 9 positions matching TRBD1. V lost 6 bases and J lost 5; bases outside the gene matches: 7. CDR1 is MNHNY and CDR2 is SVGAGI in the germline V gene (reference sequence). This CDR3 is 14 amino acids long. The CDR3 reads CASSPDRGGTEAFF. The CDR3, as DNA: TGTGCCAGCAGCCCCGACAGGGGGGGGACTGAAGCTTTCTTT.

This clone was seen only a few times. The V gene is TRBV27, the J gene TRBJ1-5; 7 bases are a match to TRBD1. V was clipped by 3 bases and J by 3 bases; unmatched bases: 5. Germline V gives CDR1 MNHEY, CDR2 SMNVEV (reference sequence). The CDR3 sequence is 15 residues long. CDR3 in DNA: TGTGCCAGCAGTTTGGTGACAGGGCCCAATCAGCCCCAGCATTTT. As protein: CASSLVTGPNQPQHF.